A selection of T cell receptor beta chains follows, all from one sample in a study of cytomegalovirus exposure and HLA in healthy donors. Repertoires were generated with immunoSEQ multiplex PCR, while TCRdb's copy carries only in-frame clones and drops some. The sample has more than 90,000 clones, roughly 85% seen once. Material for sequencing was PBMCs. Receptor source: a man younger than 40 in good health and CMV-seronegative. Both conserved end residues are part of each CDR3. Each record gives: D gene, J gene, CDR3 length, V gene, clone size, CDR3 DNA, CDR3 protein. The D gene is left open where the match is weak. Clone size is given for some rows only: seen once, a few or many times, or a class if the clone is expanded.

D gene: TRBD1; J gene: TRBJ2-2; CDR3 length: 15; V gene: TRBV30; clone size: -; CDR3 DNA: TGTGCCTGGAGTCTCCGGGACAGGGTGGCCGGGGAGCTGTTTTTT; CDR3 protein: CAWSLRDRVAGELFF
D gene: TRBD1; J gene: TRBJ2-5; CDR3 length: 15; V gene: TRBV6-1; clone size: -; CDR3 DNA: TGTGCCAGCAGTGAACAGGACAGGGGTCCAGAGACCCAGTACTTC; CDR3 protein: CASSEQDRGPETQYF
D gene: TRBD1; J gene: TRBJ2-4; CDR3 length: 14; V gene: TRBV7-2; clone size: -; CDR3 DNA: TGTGCCAGCAGCCTGGGGACAGGGACAATGATTCAGTACTTC; CDR3 protein: CASSLGTGTMIQYF
D gene: -; J gene: TRBJ2-7; CDR3 length: 14; V gene: TRBV5-1; clone size: -; CDR3 DNA: TGCGCCAGCAGCTTTGATTCGCCGGGAAACGAGCAGTACTTC; CDR3 protein: CASSFDSPGNEQYF
D gene: TRBD1; J gene: TRBJ1-4; CDR3 length: 15; V gene: TRBV7-9; clone size: once; CDR3 DNA: TGTGCCAGCAGCTTAACCAGGGGGCAAGATGAAAAACTGTTTTTT; CDR3 protein: CASSLTRGQDEKLFF
D gene: TRBD1; J gene: TRBJ2-7; CDR3 length: 15; V gene: TRBV5-1; clone size: -; CDR3 DNA: TGCGCCAGCAGCTTGGGGGGGACAGGCTCCTACGAGCAGTACTTC; CDR3 protein: CASSLGGTGSYEQYF
D gene: TRBD2; J gene: TRBJ2-3; CDR3 length: 16; V gene: TRBV28; clone size: -; CDR3 DNA: TGTGCCAGCAGAACCGGACTAGCGGGGGAAACAGATACGCAGTATTTT; CDR3 protein: CASRTGLAGETDTQYF
D gene: TRBD2; J gene: TRBJ2-7; CDR3 length: 16; V gene: TRBV27; clone size: -; CDR3 DNA: TGTGCCAGCAGTTTTACTAGCGGGAGGGTCATCTACGAGCAGTACTTC; CDR3 protein: CASSFTSGRVIYEQYF
D gene: -; J gene: TRBJ1-2; CDR3 length: 15; V gene: TRBV18; clone size: -; CDR3 DNA: TGTGCCAGCTCATCCACCGCGGCCCCCATTAGTGGCTACACCTTC; CDR3 protein: CASSSTAAPISGYTF
D gene: -; J gene: TRBJ2-3; CDR3 length: 16; V gene: TRBV5-6; clone size: once; CDR3 DNA: TGTGCCAGCAGCTCTTTGTGGCGGGAAGGGACAGATACGCAGTATTTT; CDR3 protein: CASSSLWREGTDTQYF
D gene: -; J gene: TRBJ1-5; CDR3 length: 18; V gene: TRBV28; clone size: -; CDR3 DNA: TGTGCCAGCGGTAAGACAGGTTTAATATTAGTCAGCAATCAGCCCCAGCATTTT; CDR3 protein: CASGKTGLILVSNQPQHF
D gene: -; J gene: TRBJ2-3; CDR3 length: 15; V gene: TRBV10-1; clone size: few; CDR3 DNA: TGCGCCAGTCCCCACCCCACAGGGTGGGCAGATACGCAGTATTTT; CDR3 protein: CASPHPTGWADTQYF
D gene: -; J gene: TRBJ2-7; CDR3 length: 13; V gene: TRBV7-9; clone size: -; CDR3 DNA: TGTGCCAGCAGCGGACAGCCCTCCTACGAGCAGTACTTC; CDR3 protein: CASSGQPSYEQYF
D gene: TRBD2; J gene: TRBJ2-3; CDR3 length: 16; V gene: TRBV18; clone size: -; CDR3 DNA: TGTGCCAGCTCACCTATCTCGGGGGGAAGCACAGATACGCAGTATTTT; CDR3 protein: CASSPISGGSTDTQYF
D gene: TRBD1; J gene: TRBJ2-4; CDR3 length: 16; V gene: TRBV30; clone size: -; CDR3 DNA: TGTGCCTGGGGGTGGGGACAGATAAGGTCCAAAAACATTCAGTACTTC; CDR3 protein: CAWGWGQIRSKNIQYF
D gene: -; J gene: TRBJ1-4; CDR3 length: 18; V gene: TRBV9; clone size: -; CDR3 DNA: TGTGCCAGACCCCCTCGTAAGGCGGAGGTCATAACTAATGAAAAACTGTTTTTT; CDR3 protein: CARPPRKAEVITNEKLFF
D gene: -; J gene: TRBJ1-5; CDR3 length: 13; V gene: TRBV7-9; clone size: once; CDR3 DNA: TGTGCCAGCAGCATGAGGACACATCAGCCCCAGCATTTT; CDR3 protein: CASSMRTHQPQHF
D gene: TRBD1; J gene: TRBJ1-1; CDR3 length: 16; V gene: TRBV11-3; clone size: -; CDR3 DNA: TGTGCCAGCAGCTCGGGCTCCGGGACAGGGGGCACTGAAGCTTTCTTT; CDR3 protein: CASSSGSGTGGTEAFF
D gene: TRBD1; J gene: TRBJ2-3; CDR3 length: 16; V gene: TRBV6-1; clone size: once; CDR3 DNA: TGTGCCAGCAGTGTCCCCGGGACAGGGGTTATAGATACGCAGTATTTT; CDR3 protein: CASSVPGTGVIDTQYF
D gene: TRBD2; J gene: TRBJ2-1; CDR3 length: 16; V gene: TRBV5-1; clone size: -; CDR3 DNA: TGCGCCAGCAGCTTGGCGGCTAGCGGGAGTTCGGATGAGCAGTTCTTC; CDR3 protein: CASSLAASGSSDEQFF
D gene: -; J gene: TRBJ2-1; CDR3 length: 13; V gene: TRBV2; clone size: once; CDR3 DNA: TGTGCCAGCAGTGAGGAACAGTTCAATGAGCAGTTCTTC; CDR3 protein: CASSEEQFNEQFF
D gene: -; J gene: TRBJ1-5; CDR3 length: 12; V gene: TRBV30; clone size: -; CDR3 DNA: TGTGCCTGGAGCGCGGGCAATCAGCCCCAGCATTTT; CDR3 protein: CAWSAGNQPQHF
D gene: TRBD2; J gene: TRBJ2-7; CDR3 length: 17; V gene: TRBV4-1; clone size: -; CDR3 DNA: TGCGCCAGCAGCCAAATTCCGCGGAGTAGCGGGGGATACGAGCAGTACTTC; CDR3 protein: CASSQIPRSSGGYEQYF
D gene: -; J gene: TRBJ1-6; CDR3 length: 16; V gene: TRBV6-6; clone size: -; CDR3 DNA: TGTGCCAGCAGTAGGACAGATCCATACTATAATTCACCCCTCCACTTT; CDR3 protein: CASSRTDPYYNSPLHF
D gene: TRBD2; J gene: TRBJ2-1; CDR3 length: 17; V gene: TRBV14; clone size: -; CDR3 DNA: TGTGCCAGCAGCCAAAATCCCGGGAGGGCCAGGTACAATGAGCAGTTCTTC; CDR3 protein: CASSQNPGRARYNEQFF
D gene: -; J gene: TRBJ2-7; CDR3 length: 13; V gene: TRBV5-1; clone size: -; CDR3 DNA: TGCGCCAGCAGCCCTGGACACGGCTACGAGCAGTACTTC; CDR3 protein: CASSPGHGYEQYF
D gene: -; J gene: TRBJ1-4; CDR3 length: 14; V gene: TRBV6-1; clone size: -; CDR3 DNA: TGTGCCAGCACGTACAGGGAGAGTAATGAAAAACTGTTTTTT; CDR3 protein: CASTYRESNEKLFF
D gene: -; J gene: TRBJ2-1; CDR3 length: 13; V gene: TRBV5-4; clone size: -; CDR3 DNA: TGTGCCAGCAGCCTTAGCGGAGGTAATGAGCAGTTCTTC; CDR3 protein: CASSLSGGNEQFF
D gene: TRBD2; J gene: TRBJ2-3; CDR3 length: 14; V gene: TRBV30; clone size: -; CDR3 DNA: TGTGCCTGGACATTAGCGGGGGGCTTGGATACGCAGTATTTT; CDR3 protein: CAWTLAGGLDTQYF
D gene: TRBD1; J gene: TRBJ1-4; CDR3 length: 17; V gene: TRBV4-1; clone size: once; CDR3 DNA: TGCGCCAGCAGCCAAGTTCTAGGGACAGGAGTTAATGAAAAACTGTTTTTT; CDR3 protein: CASSQVLGTGVNEKLFF
D gene: TRBD1; J gene: TRBJ1-6; CDR3 length: 15; V gene: TRBV27; clone size: -; CDR3 DNA: TGTGCCAGCAGTTTTGCAGGGGGCGATCATTCACCCCTCCACTTT; CDR3 protein: CASSFAGGDHSPLHF
D gene: TRBD1; J gene: TRBJ1-1; CDR3 length: 16; V gene: TRBV10-3; clone size: few; CDR3 DNA: TGTGCCATCAGCCAACATCCGGGACAGACGAACACTGAAGCTTTCTTT; CDR3 protein: CAISQHPGQTNTEAFF
D gene: -; J gene: TRBJ1-1; CDR3 length: 15; V gene: TRBV4-2; clone size: -; CDR3 DNA: TGTGCCAGCAGCCAAGCCGTACAGGGAAACACTGAAGCTTTCTTT; CDR3 protein: CASSQAVQGNTEAFF
D gene: TRBD2; J gene: TRBJ2-7; CDR3 length: 15; V gene: TRBV10-3; clone size: -; CDR3 DNA: TGTGCCATCAGTGTGGCGGGAGGGTTTTTTTACGAGCAGTACTTC; CDR3 protein: CAISVAGGFFYEQYF
D gene: TRBD1; J gene: TRBJ1-5; CDR3 length: 14; V gene: TRBV7-9; clone size: -; CDR3 DNA: TGTGCCAGCAGCCCGACAGGGCTTATAGAGCCCCAGCATTTT; CDR3 protein: CASSPTGLIEPQHF
D gene: TRBD1; J gene: TRBJ1-3; CDR3 length: 16; V gene: TRBV7-8; clone size: -; CDR3 DNA: TGTGCCAGCAGCTTATCGACAGGGGGCTCTGGAAACACCATATATTTT; CDR3 protein: CASSLSTGGSGNTIYF
D gene: TRBD1; J gene: TRBJ2-5; CDR3 length: 14; V gene: TRBV6-5; clone size: -; CDR3 DNA: TGTGCCAGCAGCAGGGACAGGGGTTACGAGACCCAGTACTTC; CDR3 protein: CASSRDRGYETQYF
D gene: -; J gene: TRBJ2-7; CDR3 length: 15; V gene: TRBV6-6; clone size: once; CDR3 DNA: TGTGCCAGCAGCCCTTTTCGCGGGGAGTCCTACGAGCAGTACTTC; CDR3 protein: CASSPFRGESYEQYF
D gene: TRBD2; J gene: TRBJ2-7; CDR3 length: 14; V gene: TRBV2; clone size: -; CDR3 DNA: TGTGCCAGCAGGTTGGGTGCGGGGGGCCAAAGGCAGTACTTC; CDR3 protein: CASRLGAGGQRQYF
D gene: -; J gene: TRBJ2-4; CDR3 length: 15; V gene: TRBV4-1; clone size: -; CDR3 DNA: TGCGCCAGCAGCCAAGAACTCGGACAGATAAACATTCAGTACTTC; CDR3 protein: CASSQELGQINIQYF
D gene: -; J gene: TRBJ1-4; CDR3 length: 15; V gene: TRBV7-8; clone size: once; CDR3 DNA: TGTGCCAGCAGCTTAGCCTCGTCAACTAATGAAAAACTGTTTTTT; CDR3 protein: CASSLASSTNEKLFF
D gene: -; J gene: TRBJ2-7; CDR3 length: 12; V gene: TRBV6-5; clone size: -; CDR3 DNA: TGTGCCAGCAGTCGGACACCCAGCGAGCAGTACTTC; CDR3 protein: CASSRTPSEQYF
D gene: -; J gene: TRBJ2-1; CDR3 length: 13; V gene: TRBV7-2; clone size: -; CDR3 DNA: TGTGCCAGCAGTCGGGATGCCTACAATGAGCAGTTCTTC; CDR3 protein: CASSRDAYNEQFF
D gene: TRBD1; J gene: TRBJ2-7; CDR3 length: 14; V gene: TRBV7-2; clone size: -; CDR3 DNA: TGTGCCAGCAGGGGGATGAGGGGGCAGGACGAGCAGTACTTC; CDR3 protein: CASRGMRGQDEQYF
D gene: -; J gene: TRBJ1-6; CDR3 length: 17; V gene: TRBV13; clone size: -; CDR3 DNA: TGTGCCAGCAGCTTATCCCGTAAGAGCTCCTATAATTCACCCCTCCACTTT; CDR3 protein: CASSLSRKSSYNSPLHF
D gene: -; J gene: TRBJ2-6; CDR3 length: 18; V gene: TRBV28; clone size: -; CDR3 DNA: TGTGCCAGCAGTTTATTCCGGAGAGGGCGCTCTGGGGCCAACGTCCTGACTTTC; CDR3 protein: CASSLFRRGRSGANVLTF
D gene: -; J gene: TRBJ1-2; CDR3 length: 10; V gene: TRBV29-1; clone size: -; CDR3 DNA: TGCAGCGTGGGAGCTGGCGGCTACACCTTC; CDR3 protein: CSVGAGGYTF
D gene: TRBD1; J gene: TRBJ1-2; CDR3 length: 16; V gene: TRBV7-9; clone size: -; CDR3 DNA: TGTGCCAGCAGCTTAGAACAGGGGCGGTCCTCGGGTGGCTACACCTTC; CDR3 protein: CASSLEQGRSSGGYTF
D gene: -; J gene: TRBJ1-5; CDR3 length: 13; V gene: TRBV7-3; clone size: -; CDR3 DNA: TGTGCCAGCAGTCTCGACGGGAATCAGCCCCAGCATTTT; CDR3 protein: CASSLDGNQPQHF
D gene: TRBD1; J gene: TRBJ1-2; CDR3 length: 14; V gene: TRBV4-3; clone size: -; CDR3 DNA: TGCGCCAGCAGCCAAGGACAGGGATACTATGGCTACACCTTC; CDR3 protein: CASSQGQGYYGYTF
D gene: TRBD1; J gene: TRBJ1-1; CDR3 length: 16; V gene: TRBV15; clone size: -; CDR3 DNA: TGTGCCACCAGCAGAGCGGGAACCAGGGGGGACACTGAAGCTTTCTTT; CDR3 protein: CATSRAGTRGDTEAFF